The 3 T cell receptor beta chains listed next were all sequenced from one sample in a study of blood T cells in healthy people across ages (dated by TCRdb to the mid-2010s). Library method: 5' RACE. These reads were obtained on an Illumina HiSeq 2500. A second 7 to 11 cycle PCR used a sample-barcoded 5' primer and a J-beta primer mix. The public reads were quality trimmed at Q25 with fastp and then assembled into clones with MiXCR by TCRdb, keeping productive beta chains. Every distinct CDR3 protein forms one entry, paired with its most common genes and DNA. The sample has about 640,000 distinct CDR3 sequences on record, under 70% of them singletons. The ten largest account for around 37% of the sample. Material for sequencing was blood. All receptors derive from a man aged 55 to 70 in good health.

This clonotype was observed a handful of times. This rearrangement joins TRBV12-3 or TRBV12-4 to TRBJ2-5; the D gene could be TRBD1 or TRBD2 (5 bases each). The V gene lost 0 bases and the J gene lost 5 bases, with 13 bases spanning the gap. The CDR3 covers 15 residues. CDR3 bases: TGTGCCAGCAGTTTAGCGATGGGGCCGGGGGAGACCCAGTACTTC. Translating it yields CASSLAMGPGETQYF.

The chain links TRBV7-2 to TRBJ2-5; 9 bases align to TRBD2. Germline loops: CDR1 SGHTA, CDR2 FQGNSA. CDR3 length: 16 amino acids. The trim removed 5 bases at V and 7 bases at J, leaving 14 bases unmatched. Here the CDR3 reads CASSPWGGLAGGTQYF. The CDR3 DNA is TGTGCCAGCAGCCCATGGGGGGGACTAGCCGGCGGGACCCAGTACTTC.

The chain recombines TRBV7-9 with TRBJ2-3; D gene unclear. This CDR3 is 12 amino acids long. Trimming cost V 4 bases and J 11 bases, with 13 bases left between them. CDR1 and CDR2 from the germline V gene are SEHNR and FQNEAQ (reference sequence). In DNA, the CDR3 is TGTGCCAGCAGCTCCGGACCCTTGGGGCAGTATTTT. Amino acids: CASSSGPLGQYF.